This T cell receptor beta chain was observed in a study of HIV-infected patients and healthy controls (TCRdb year 2014). Broadly, across the study: The study asked whether deep sequencing of the TCR repertoire from small blood samples of HIV patients could detect immune perturbation and reconstitution. Broad study findings and their caveats: Most CMV-associated CDR3s became more frequent during therapy, although their change was not significant, whereas HIV-associated CDR3s showed a significant decrease in frequency. Both the Jaccard index and the count of highly shared sequences showed that healthy controls shared more CDR3s between individuals than HIV+ patients did. Compared with untreated HIV+ repertoires, healthy control repertoires had roughly threefold more distinct CDR3s and a higher Shannon diversity. The pairing of alpha and beta chains was not determined in the samples. Slight age and sex profile differences between the study cohorts did not explain the observed diversity differences. The dynamics of distinct T-cell subpopulations could not be separated, and sequencing depth was restricted, because whole blood was used. Only sixteen HIV-infected individuals were processed, which the authors considered a major limit on how widely the findings apply. Alpha-chain CDR3s from MAIT cells appeared at high frequency in healthy controls but were severely depleted in HIV+ repertoires. Size-matched repertoire data did not replicate the apparent post-therapy recovery of the Gini index in HIV-infected patients. The study did not determine donor HLA types. Unequal numbers of distinct sequences between patients and controls complicated comparisons, and size-matching overweighted rare events from HIV-infected data. Compared with controls, HIV-infected patients showed significantly different mean usage of eight alpha and eight beta V genes. HIV-infected repertoires had significantly higher mean Gini indices than controls, possibly reflecting oligoclonality.

The germline V end is reduced by 3 bases and the J end by 2 bases; junction bases left unmatched: 5. CDR1 DFQATT and CDR2 SNEGSKA were looked up in the germline V gene (reference sequence). Taken from cysteine to phenylalanine, the CDR3 has 15 residues. Just CDR3 DNA is preserved here, 45 bases in frame from base 1. Whole blood was used without fractionating the cells, so the repertoire represented all peripheral T cells without sorting. As controls, around ten uninfected healthy donors were sampled, and several of those donors gave samples twice, around 3 months apart. For RNA extraction, roughly 2.6 ml of peripheral blood was drawn into Tempus tubes. Residual genomic DNA was removed with the TURBO-DNase kit and globin mRNA was depleted with GLOBINclear. 500 ng RNA was reverse transcribed with SuperScript III using primers against the alpha and beta constant regions. Separate alpha and beta chain libraries were generated by chain-specific third strand synthesis with multiplexing indices. The protocol used a single primer pair to amplify all rearrangements within a chain, which avoided primer bias, and attached molecular barcodes to each cDNA molecule. Purified cDNA was joined by T4 RNA Ligase 1 to a 5' RACE adapter carrying a random hexamer and the SP2 sequencing primer site. Second strand synthesis was performed with Phusion polymerase and primed from the SP2 site, and slow temperature ramps were applied to favor optimal annealing. Two random hexamer sequences, both added before amplification and joined together, made up the 12-nucleotide barcode of each molecule. An amplification PCR of approximately 25 cycles with P5s and P7 primers came after a short first PCR that had added P5 and P7 adapter elements plus a second index. Libraries received about 25 PCR cycles in total, were quantified on a Qubit, sized on a Bioanalyzer, and diluted to roughly 4 nM. Sequencing of the normalized libraries was performed on an Illumina MiSeq with 2 x 250 paired-end kits. MinElute columns were the means by which the reverse transcription reactions were cleaned up, and the reactions were eluted into about 10 ul Tris-Cl. Adapter ligations were incubated for roughly 25 hours at 16 degrees C and subsequently purified with AMPure XP beads at a 1:1 ratio. The authors' analysis ran thus. A modified Decombinator processed the demultiplexed FASTQ files and output V, J, insert and barcode information. Sequences that shared a barcode but differed from the dominant sequence were treated as errors and discarded, and barcodes were clustered at Levenshtein distance 3 and counted to estimate the original cDNA molecules. For downstream analyses, the R packages ineq, vegan, igraph and RCytoscape were used, along with IMGT nomenclature and CDR3 definitions. V gene usage was computed over distinct sequences, each TCR counted once to avoid skew from clonal expansion. Within a donor, similarity networks joined unique CDR3 amino acid sequences in every case where two of them were separated by a single Levenshtein edit. Published HIV-specific CDR3s (just over 90 alpha, fewer than 900 beta) and CMV-specific CDR3s (approximately 13 alpha, 253 beta) were assembled and queried against the repertoires. Lower sequence numbers were not the cause of the decreased diversity in patients, as random subsampling to size-matched repertoires showed. TCRdb itself trimmed the public reads at Q25 with fastp, ran MiXCR and retained productive beta chains. Each CDR3 protein appears once, grouped with its most common genes and DNA. It is TCRdb's table, rather than the study itself, that gives the V and J calls and clone size. This sample comprises roughly 18,000 distinct CDR3 sequences, 8.5% to 9.5% of them detected only once. Together, the top ten hold 5% to 7% of the sample.

This clonotype qualifies as medium-sized (0.01 to 0.1%). The antigen this receptor binds is unknown. Per-nucleotide qualities are absent, and no much larger clonotype sits a single base away. Sample: blood. Rearrangement joined TRBV20-1 to TRBJ2-1; a stretch of 9 junction bases matches TRBD2. The source of this sequence is an adult in good health. For the CDR3, the sequence is CSASLASGTYNEQFF. The base sequence is TGCAGTGCTAGTTTAGCTAGCGGGACCTACAATGAGCAGTTCTTC.